Below are 18 T cell receptor beta chains sequenced from a single sample in a study of T cells after yellow fever vaccination. MiXCR, run by TCRdb on the 5' RACE reads, gives a single entry per CDR3 protein. The data contain roughly 240,000 distinct CDR3 sequences, roughly 6.8% of them singletons. The sample was CD4+ T cells sorted from PBMCs, taken on the day of the yellow fever booster vaccination. The receptors here all came from a man aged 30-40 years who received the YFV17D yellow fever vaccine.

There are a few counts of this clonotype. This chain links TRBV3-1 with TRBJ2-7, with D uncertain. The CDR3 length is 12 residues. Trimming took off 0 bases at V and 7 bases at J, with 7 bases between the two ends. Germline V gene sequence: CDR1 LGHDT, CDR2 YNNKEL (reference sequence). In DNA, the CDR3 is TGTGCCAGCAGCCAAGAAGGCATGGAGCAGTACTTC. Amino acid sequence: CASSQEGMEQYF.

The rearrangement links TRBV20-1 to TRBJ2-1; D is unclear. This CDR3 comprises 14 residues. V dropped 5 bases and J dropped 0 bases, with 11 bases sitting between them. Per germline, CDR1 DFQATT and CDR2 SNEGSKA (reference sequence). DNA of the CDR3: TGCAGTGCTCACAGCGACGACTCCTACAATGAGCAGTTCTTC. Translation: CSAHSDDSYNEQFF.

This clonotype was observed at least ten times. The chain is built from TRBV6-2 or TRBV6-3 and TRBJ1-1, with 8 bases fitting TRBD1. V shed 10 bases and J 1 base; nucleotides not matched to a gene: 5. CDR3 length: 13 residues. The germline V gene encodes CDR1 MNHEY and CDR2 SVGEGT. CDR3 coding DNA: TGTGCCACCTCGGGACAGGAGAACACTGAAGCTTTCTTT. Translation: CATSGQENTEAFF.

The rearrangement joins TRBV29-1 to TRBJ1-2; 7 bases map to TRBD1. The CDR3 sequence is 13 residues long. V dropped 3 bases and J dropped 5; count of bases not matched to a gene: 6. CDR1 and CDR2 from the germline V gene are SQVTM and ANQGSEA. The CDR3 DNA follows: TGCAGCGTTGATTGGGACAGACAATATGGCTACACCTTC. This sequence encodes CSVDWDRQYGYTF.

The sample holds a few counts of this clonotype. The rearrangement links TRBV28 to TRBJ1-2, with a tentative D call TRBD1 (6 bases). Germline values: CDR1 MDHEN, CDR2 SYDVKM. CDR3 size: 14 residues. Trimming removed 2 bases at V and 5 bases at J, with 12 bases between. CDR3 in amino acids: CASSLPGVQYGYTF. CDR3 DNA sequence: TGTGCCAGCAGTTTACCAGGGGTGCAGTATGGCTACACCTTC.

At least ten counts were recorded for this clonotype. Here the CDR3 DNA reads TGCAGCGTTGACGCGGGAGCCAACAATGAGCAGTTCTTC. Residues: CSVDAGANNEQFF. This chain links TRBV29-1 with TRBJ2-1; 7 positions agree with TRBD2. The V segment lost 3 bases and the J segment 5 bases; nucleotides outside the gene matches: 4. CDR3 length: 13 amino acids. The V gene's germline CDR1 is SQVTM and CDR2 ANQGSEA.

This clonotype has just a few counts. The genes are TRBV11-3 and TRBJ2-7; D perhaps matches TRBD2 (5 bases). The ends were cut back, 1 base at V and 7 bases at J, with 23 bases in the middle. In germline, CDR1 is SGHNT, CDR2 YENEEA. The CDR3 is 17 residues long. CDR3 region: CASSLGQGMGSGREQYF. The DNA of the CDR3 is TGTGCCAGCAGCTTAGGGCAAGGGATGGGAAGCGGCAGGGAGCAGTACTTC.

This clonotype occurred a few times. The chain joins TRBV29-1 to TRBJ2-7; 10 nucleotides match TRBD1. Germline V gene lookup returns CDR1 SQVTM and CDR2 ANQGSEA. The CDR3 is made up of 12 amino acids. Trimming at V came to 7 bases and at J to 3 bases, leaving 3 bases not matched to a gene. CDR3 in DNA: TGCAGCGGGGGGGACAGGGGCTACGAGCAGTACTTC. It is translated as CSGGDRGYEQYF.

This clonotype was seen only a few times. The chain recombines TRBV20-1 with TRBJ1-4, with D possibly TRBD1 on 6 matching bases. Germline V gene data show CDR1 as DFQATT and CDR2 as SNEGSKA (reference sequence). V lost 2 bases and J lost 13, with 20 bases in between. CDR3 length: 14 residues. Here the CDR3 reads CSARPSGGGNRLFF. The CDR3 region has the DNA TGCAGTGCTAGACCTTCGGGGGGCGGAAATCGACTGTTTTTT.

This clonotype was recorded at least ten times. This sequence joins TRBV4-3 and TRBJ2-2, with D unclear. The CDR3 has 15 residues. Trimming stripped 0 bases from V and 1 base from J, with 6 bases between. Germline CDR1 LGHNA, CDR2 YSLEER. CDR3 amino acids: CASSQETGNTGELFF. DNA for the CDR3: TGCGCCAGCAGCCAAGAGACGGGGAACACCGGGGAGCTGTTTTTT.

This clonotype has at least ten counts. The rearrangement uses TRBV7-2 and TRBJ2-1, with TRBD1 matching 9 bases. J was trimmed by 5 bases and V by 5 bases; bases with no gene match: 7. There are 15 residues in the CDR3. The germline CDR1 and CDR2 sequences are SGHTA and FQGNSA. The CDR3, as DNA: TGTGCCAGCAGCGAGCGGGACAGGGACAACAATGAGCAGTTCTTC. It codes for CASSERDRDNNEQFF.

This chain joins TRBV12-3 or TRBV12-4 and TRBJ2-1; possibly TRBD2 for D (6 bases). V was cut by 6 bases and J by 8 bases, with 20 bases left in between. The CDR3 is 15 residues long. The CDR3 sequence is CASSHTGEGFDEQFF. The DNA for the CDR3 is TGTGCCAGCAGCCACACGGGAGAGGGGTTTGATGAGCAGTTCTTC.

The J gene is TRBJ2-1, the V gene TRBV20-1, with 8 bases matching TRBD1. The V gene's germline CDR1 is DFQATT and CDR2 SNEGSKA (reference sequence). V was pared by 6 bases and J by 3 bases, with 4 bases of the junction left unmatched. The CDR3 spans 13 residues. The CDR3 DNA reads as TGCAGTGCCACAGGGGGACACTACAATGAGCAGTTCTTC. Translation gives CSATGGHYNEQFF.

This clonotype has more than one count but fewer than ten. This sequence joins TRBV5-1 and TRBJ2-6; no reliable D call. Looked up from germline, CDR1 is SGHRS and CDR2 is YFSETQ. Trimming removed 4 bases at V and 2 bases at J, with 10 bases between. The CDR3 is 15 residues long. The DNA for the CDR3 is TGCGCCAGCAGCAACCCCGGACCTGGGGCCAACGTCCTGACTTTC. Protein sequence: CASSNPGPGANVLTF.

Only a few counts were recorded for this clonotype. The chain joins TRBV12-3 or TRBV12-4 to TRBJ2-3, with D possibly being TRBD1 (5 bases). CDR3 length equals 15 residues. V lost 7 bases, J lost 6 bases, and 20 bases lay in between. Here the CDR3 reads CASTLGAYRADTQYF. In DNA, the CDR3 is TGTGCCAGCACTCTAGGGGCCTATAGGGCGGATACGCAGTATTTT.

This clonotype showed up just a few times. The chain carries TRBV7-2 and TRBJ2-3; D perhaps matches TRBD2 (6 bases). Deletions cut 8 bases from V and 2 bases from J, with 14 bases between. In germline, CDR1 is SGHTA, CDR2 FQGNSA. The CDR3 is 14 amino acids. CDR3 in amino acids: CASQATGVTDTQYF. The CDR3 region has the DNA TGTGCCAGCCAAGCTACGGGGGTCACAGATACGCAGTATTTT.

This clonotype was counted a few times. V is TRBV20-1 and J is TRBJ1-1; D unresolved. The CDR3 spans 11 residues. Germline CDR1 DFQATT, CDR2 SNEGSKA (reference sequence). V was shortened by 3 bases and J by 4 bases, with 6 bases between the two germline ends. The CDR3 region is CSARRSTEAFF. The CDR3 bases are TGCAGTGCTAGGCGCAGCACTGAAGCTTTCTTT.

The V and J genes are TRBV5-1 and TRBJ2-3; D may be TRBD1 (6 bases). Trimming pared 4 bases from V and 15 bases from J, leaving 21 bases between. CDR1 is SGHRS, CDR2 YFSETQ, per germline. CDR3 length equals 13 residues. The CDR3 loop reads CASSPKQTGHSYF. In DNA form, the CDR3 reads TGCGCCAGCAGCCCGAAGCAAACAGGGCATTCATATTTT.